This record covers a single T cell receptor beta chain. What it binds is not known. Germline CDR1 is KGHSH and CDR2 is LQKENI. V lost 5 bases and J lost 3; bases outside the gene matches: 3. This CDR3 is 13 amino acids long. These data come from a study of cytomegalovirus exposure and HLA in healthy donors. Broader study findings: Later, an analysis found that TCR clusters from the first cohort tended to co-occur in the 90 to 150 validation repertoires. The study designated 150 to 200 TCR beta chains cytomegalovirus-associated. Whilst most TCR sequences proved rare, a subset of public TCRs occurred across many donors.

Profiled with immunoSEQ multiplex PCR; TCRdb holds only in-frame clones, not every one. The sample comprises some 150,000 clones, around nine tenths of which are singletons, and about 3% rests with the top ten. Sequences were obtained from PBMCs. The source of this sequence is a woman under 30 in good health and CMV-seropositive. The chain carries TRBV18 and TRBJ2-5, with 7 bases that match TRBD1. DNA of the CDR3: TGTGCCAGCTCAAGCAGGGGGAAAGAGACCCAGTACTTC. It translates to CASSSRGKETQYF.